These T cell receptor beta chains were read from a single sample in a study of blood T cell repertoires in COVID-19. Using immunoSEQ multiplex PCR, the repertoire was profiled, and TCRdb retains in-frame clones only, with some absent. The table shows approximately 50,000 clones, with more than 70% occurring only once. The specimen was peripheral blood. The receptors were gathered from a woman aged 80 or over with acute or convalescent COVID-19. Both conserved end residues are part of each CDR3. The order of the fields is D gene, V gene, J gene, clone size, CDR3 DNA, CDR3 protein. A D gene is named only where the DNA matches it firmly. Size is omitted from some rows. Given values are once, few, many or a class for expanded clones.

d_call: TRBD1; v_call: TRBV11-2; j_call: TRBJ2-5; clone_size: -; cdr3_nt: TGTGCCAGCAGCCCTGGACAGGGAGAGACCCAGTACTTC; cdr3_aa: CASSPGQGETQYF
d_call: TRBD1; v_call: TRBV5-1; j_call: TRBJ2-2; clone_size: -; cdr3_nt: TGCGCCAGCAGCATACAGGGGTGGAACACCGGGGAGCTGTTTTTT; cdr3_aa: CASSIQGWNTGELFF
d_call: TRBD1; v_call: TRBV29-1; j_call: TRBJ1-2; clone_size: -; cdr3_nt: TGCAGCGTTGAAGTAGGGACAGGGCTCTATGGCTACACCTTC; cdr3_aa: CSVEVGTGLYGYTF
d_call: TRBD1; v_call: TRBV7-8; j_call: TRBJ1-1; clone_size: -; cdr3_nt: TGTGCCAGCAGCGCACAACAGGGGCTGAACACTGAAGCTTTCTTT; cdr3_aa: CASSAQQGLNTEAFF
d_call: TRBD1; v_call: TRBV2; j_call: TRBJ1-4; clone_size: -; cdr3_nt: TGTGCCAGCAGCCGGGACAGGGCTACAACTAATGAAAAACTGTTTTTT; cdr3_aa: CASSRDRATTNEKLFF
d_call: -; v_call: TRBV5-1; j_call: TRBJ2-3; clone_size: -; cdr3_nt: TGCGCCAGCAGCCCGGGCGCAGCGGGTGATTCAGATACGCAGTATTTT; cdr3_aa: CASSPGAAGDSDTQYF
d_call: -; v_call: TRBV24-1; j_call: TRBJ2-1; clone_size: once; cdr3_nt: TGTGCCACCTCTTCGGCACGGGTTTCGGGGTTGACCTACAATGAGCAGTTCTTC; cdr3_aa: CATSSARVSGLTYNEQFF
d_call: -; v_call: TRBV2; j_call: TRBJ1-1; clone_size: -; cdr3_nt: TGTGCCAGCCGCATCCTGGGGGCGCTTAACACTGAAGCTTTCTTT; cdr3_aa: CASRILGALNTEAFF
d_call: -; v_call: TRBV14; j_call: TRBJ1-6; clone_size: -; cdr3_nt: TGTGCCAGCAGCCCCCCTCGGGACACCTCAAGCTCCTATAATTCACCCCTCCACTTT; cdr3_aa: CASSPPRDTSSSYNSPLHF
d_call: -; v_call: TRBV29-1; j_call: TRBJ1-2; clone_size: -; cdr3_nt: TGCAGCGCTAAGACAAGTATCTATGGCTACACCTTC; cdr3_aa: CSAKTSIYGYTF
d_call: -; v_call: TRBV3-1/TRBV3-2; j_call: TRBJ2-2; clone_size: -; cdr3_nt: TGTGCCAGCAGCCAAGATACGGACACGAACACCGGGGAGCTGTTTTTT; cdr3_aa: CASSQDTDTNTGELFF
d_call: -; v_call: TRBV18; j_call: TRBJ2-3; clone_size: -; cdr3_nt: TGTGCCAGCTCACCCAACGAGGATACGCAGTATTTT; cdr3_aa: CASSPNEDTQYF
d_call: TRBD2; v_call: TRBV10-3; j_call: TRBJ2-5; clone_size: -; cdr3_nt: TGTGCCATCAGTGAACTAGCGGGGCGCGACCAAGAGACCCAGTACTTC; cdr3_aa: CAISELAGRDQETQYF
d_call: TRBD1; v_call: TRBV28; j_call: TRBJ1-2; clone_size: -; cdr3_nt: TGTGCCAGCAGTTCGCGGACAGGGGAGACTAACTATGGCTACACCTTC; cdr3_aa: CASSSRTGETNYGYTF
d_call: TRBD1; v_call: TRBV7-9; j_call: TRBJ1-2; clone_size: few; cdr3_nt: TGTGCCAGCAGCTGGAAGCCCTCGGGACAGGGTGATGGCTACACCTTC; cdr3_aa: CASSWKPSGQGDGYTF
d_call: -; v_call: TRBV5-1; j_call: TRBJ1-2; clone_size: once; cdr3_nt: TGCGCCAGCAGCTTGGATTCCGGGGGTGGCTACACCTTC; cdr3_aa: CASSLDSGGGYTF
d_call: -; v_call: TRBV2; j_call: TRBJ2-1; clone_size: -; cdr3_nt: TGTGCCAGCAGTACCTCCCCAGGGGTCACCTACAATGAGCAGTTCTTC; cdr3_aa: CASSTSPGVTYNEQFF
d_call: TRBD1; v_call: TRBV6-5; j_call: TRBJ1-1; clone_size: -; cdr3_nt: TGTGCCAGCAGTTCCCCGGGACAGGTGACTGAAGCTTTCTTT; cdr3_aa: CASSSPGQVTEAFF
d_call: TRBD2; v_call: TRBV5-6; j_call: TRBJ2-5; clone_size: -; cdr3_nt: TGTGCCAGCAGCAACCTGCTAGCGGGGGAAGAGACCCAGTACTTC; cdr3_aa: CASSNLLAGEETQYF
d_call: TRBD1; v_call: TRBV18; j_call: TRBJ1-5; clone_size: -; cdr3_nt: TGTGCCAGCTCCCCCGACAGGGACAGCAATCAGCCCCAGCATTTT; cdr3_aa: CASSPDRDSNQPQHF
d_call: -; v_call: TRBV6-5; j_call: TRBJ1-4; clone_size: -; cdr3_nt: TGTGCCAGCAGTACGGGGGTACGCGAAAAACTGTTTTTT; cdr3_aa: CASSTGVREKLFF
d_call: TRBD2; v_call: TRBV5-4; j_call: TRBJ2-1; clone_size: -; cdr3_nt: TGTGCCAGCAGCTCCCTAGCGGGGCAAAGCTACAATGAGCAGTTCTTC; cdr3_aa: CASSSLAGQSYNEQFF
d_call: -; v_call: TRBV19; j_call: TRBJ1-1; clone_size: medium-sized; cdr3_nt: TGTGCCAGTAGGGCGAACACTGAAGCTTTCTTT; cdr3_aa: CASRANTEAFF
d_call: TRBD1; v_call: TRBV28; j_call: TRBJ1-2; clone_size: -; cdr3_nt: TGTGCCACTCGGACAGGCGGTAACTATGGCTACACCTTC; cdr3_aa: CATRTGGNYGYTF
d_call: -; v_call: TRBV7-9; j_call: TRBJ1-5; clone_size: -; cdr3_nt: TGTGCCAGCAGCTTCAGCAACAGTGGTCAGCCCCAGCATTTT; cdr3_aa: CASSFSNSGQPQHF
d_call: -; v_call: TRBV12-3/TRBV12-4; j_call: TRBJ1-1; clone_size: -; cdr3_nt: TGTGCCAGCAGTTTCGGAGGGGAAGCTTTCTTT; cdr3_aa: CASSFGGEAFF
d_call: -; v_call: TRBV4-1; j_call: TRBJ1-1; clone_size: -; cdr3_nt: TGCGCCAGCGGGGAACGGACAGAGAACACTGAAGCTTTCTTT; cdr3_aa: CASGERTENTEAFF
d_call: -; v_call: TRBV3-1/TRBV3-2; j_call: TRBJ2-7; clone_size: -; cdr3_nt: TGTGCCAGCAGCTCGCGGGGCCTGGTTCCCGAGCAGTACTTC; cdr3_aa: CASSSRGLVPEQYF
d_call: TRBD1; v_call: TRBV2; j_call: TRBJ1-2; clone_size: -; cdr3_nt: TGTGCCAGCATCCTGGACAGGGGGCAGGGGGGCTACACCTTC; cdr3_aa: CASILDRGQGGYTF
d_call: TRBD2; v_call: TRBV27; j_call: TRBJ2-3; clone_size: -; cdr3_nt: TGTGCCAGCAGTTTCCCGACTAGCGGGGCAGATACGCAGTATTTT; cdr3_aa: CASSFPTSGADTQYF
d_call: -; v_call: TRBV5-1; j_call: TRBJ1-5; clone_size: -; cdr3_nt: TGCGCCAGCAGCTTGGACAGGGACCAGCCCCAGCATTTT; cdr3_aa: CASSLDRDQPQHF
d_call: -; v_call: TRBV19; j_call: TRBJ1-6; clone_size: once; cdr3_nt: TGTGCCAGTAGTCCGGGGGTCTATAATTCACCCCTCCACTTT; cdr3_aa: CASSPGVYNSPLHF
d_call: -; v_call: TRBV20-1; j_call: TRBJ2-5; clone_size: once; cdr3_nt: TGCAGTGCTAAGTCTAGTGAGACCCAGTACTTC; cdr3_aa: CSAKSSETQYF
d_call: TRBD1; v_call: TRBV24-1; j_call: TRBJ1-2; clone_size: -; cdr3_nt: TGTGCCACTGCGGACAGGGATGGCTACACCTTC; cdr3_aa: CATADRDGYTF
d_call: TRBD2; v_call: TRBV3-1/TRBV3-2; j_call: TRBJ2-2; clone_size: -; cdr3_nt: TGTGCCAGCAGCTCGGGAGGGGGTATGAGCACCGGGGAGCTGTTTTTT; cdr3_aa: CASSSGGGMSTGELFF
d_call: TRBD2; v_call: TRBV4-1; j_call: TRBJ2-7; clone_size: -; cdr3_nt: TGCGCCAGCAGCCGAACCGAGCGGGGGGCGCACTACGAGCAGTACTTC; cdr3_aa: CASSRTERGAHYEQYF
d_call: TRBD1; v_call: TRBV10-1; j_call: TRBJ2-1; clone_size: -; cdr3_nt: TGCGCCAGCAGAAAGGGACAGGACTTCAATGAGCAGTTCTTC; cdr3_aa: CASRKGQDFNEQFF
d_call: -; v_call: TRBV10-3; j_call: TRBJ2-2; clone_size: -; cdr3_nt: TGTGCCATCAGTGAGACAGCGAACACCGGGGAGCTGTTTTTT; cdr3_aa: CAISETANTGELFF
d_call: -; v_call: TRBV28; j_call: TRBJ1-4; clone_size: once; cdr3_nt: TGTGCCAGCATCCCCGGGGGACGGATTAATGAAAAACTGTTTTTT; cdr3_aa: CASIPGGRINEKLFF
d_call: -; v_call: TRBV5-6; j_call: TRBJ1-1; clone_size: -; cdr3_nt: TGTGCCAGCAGCTTGGCCGGTCTTAATTTAGCTTTCTTT; cdr3_aa: CASSLAGLNLAFF
d_call: -; v_call: TRBV3-1/TRBV3-2; j_call: TRBJ1-2; clone_size: -; cdr3_nt: TGTGCCAGCAGCCCCCGGGGGGGGGAAGGCTACACCTTC; cdr3_aa: CASSPRGGEGYTF
d_call: -; v_call: TRBV2; j_call: TRBJ1-5; clone_size: -; cdr3_nt: TGTGCCAGCAGGATAGATAGCAATCAGCCCCAGCATTTT; cdr3_aa: CASRIDSNQPQHF
d_call: TRBD1; v_call: TRBV11-2; j_call: TRBJ2-1; clone_size: -; cdr3_nt: TGTGCCAGCAGCTTACCAGGGGGAAATGAGCAGTTCTTC; cdr3_aa: CASSLPGGNEQFF
d_call: -; v_call: TRBV24-1; j_call: TRBJ2-2; clone_size: -; cdr3_nt: TGTGCCACCAGTGATTCCAGGGGTTACACCGGGGAGCTGTTTTTT; cdr3_aa: CATSDSRGYTGELFF
d_call: -; v_call: TRBV9; j_call: TRBJ2-3; clone_size: -; cdr3_nt: TGTGCCAGCAGCATAGATAACAGTGCAGATACGCAGTATTTT; cdr3_aa: CASSIDNSADTQYF
d_call: TRBD1; v_call: TRBV4-1; j_call: TRBJ1-2; clone_size: -; cdr3_nt: TGCGCCAGCAGTCTTGCGTCTGGGACAGTCTATGGCTACACCTTC; cdr3_aa: CASSLASGTVYGYTF
d_call: TRBD1; v_call: TRBV5-1; j_call: TRBJ1-6; clone_size: -; cdr3_nt: TGCGCCAGCAGCTTGGGGCAGGGGGAAGGTTCACCCCTCCACTTT; cdr3_aa: CASSLGQGEGSPLHF
d_call: -; v_call: TRBV5-1; j_call: TRBJ2-7; clone_size: once; cdr3_nt: TGCGCCAGCAGCCCGACAGGAGCCTACGAGCAGTACTTC; cdr3_aa: CASSPTGAYEQYF
d_call: -; v_call: TRBV3-1/TRBV3-2; j_call: TRBJ1-5; clone_size: -; cdr3_nt: TGTGCCAGCAGCCCCTTAGAAGAGAGCAATCAGCCCCAGCATTTT; cdr3_aa: CASSPLEESNQPQHF
d_call: TRBD1; v_call: TRBV11-2; j_call: TRBJ2-5; clone_size: -; cdr3_nt: TGTGCCAGCAGCCTGGGACAGACCTACCAAGAGACCCAGTACTTC; cdr3_aa: CASSLGQTYQETQYF
d_call: TRBD2; v_call: TRBV18; j_call: TRBJ2-3; clone_size: -; cdr3_nt: TGTGCCAGCTCCCCAGGGCTAGCGGGGGCTCAGGATACGCAGTATTTT; cdr3_aa: CASSPGLAGAQDTQYF
d_call: -; v_call: TRBV6-5; j_call: TRBJ1-2; clone_size: few; cdr3_nt: TGTGCCAGCAGTCCACAGTCCCGCTATGGCTACACCTTC; cdr3_aa: CASSPQSRYGYTF
d_call: TRBD1; v_call: TRBV25-1; j_call: TRBJ1-2; clone_size: -; cdr3_nt: TGTGCCAGCCGGGACAGGGAGTTTGATGGCTACACCTTC; cdr3_aa: CASRDREFDGYTF
d_call: -; v_call: TRBV2; j_call: TRBJ2-2; clone_size: -; cdr3_nt: TGTGCCAGCAGTAGGGCGGTCTCGGGGACCGGGGAGCTGTTTTTT; cdr3_aa: CASSRAVSGTGELFF
d_call: TRBD1; v_call: TRBV11-3; j_call: TRBJ2-3; clone_size: -; cdr3_nt: TGTGCCAGCAGCGGGGGACAGGGATTAGATACGCAGTATTTT; cdr3_aa: CASSGGQGLDTQYF
d_call: TRBD2; v_call: TRBV5-1; j_call: TRBJ2-5; clone_size: once; cdr3_nt: TGCGCCAGCAGCTGGAGCGGGGGGACCTTAGGGGAGACCCAGTACTTC; cdr3_aa: CASSWSGGTLGETQYF
d_call: TRBD1; v_call: TRBV29-1; j_call: TRBJ1-6; clone_size: -; cdr3_nt: TGCAGCGTTAGACAGGGGGATAATTCACCCCTCCACTTT; cdr3_aa: CSVRQGDNSPLHF
d_call: TRBD2; v_call: TRBV4-1; j_call: TRBJ2-7; clone_size: few; cdr3_nt: TGCGCCAGCAGCCAAGCATTAGCGGGGGGGCTCTACGAGCAGTACTTC; cdr3_aa: CASSQALAGGLYEQYF
d_call: -; v_call: TRBV14; j_call: TRBJ2-7; clone_size: -; cdr3_nt: TGTGCCAGCAGCCAGTCCGGTTACGAGCAGTACTTC; cdr3_aa: CASSQSGYEQYF
d_call: -; v_call: TRBV9; j_call: TRBJ2-2; clone_size: few; cdr3_nt: TGTGCCAGCAGCGTAAGGGGATTGGACACCGGGGAGCTGTTTTTT; cdr3_aa: CASSVRGLDTGELFF